The clone carrying this T cell receptor (beta chain) showed up just a few times. The treatment is: oral pan-JAK inhibitor, 5-10 mg twice daily. The CDR3 sequence is 17 residues long. In germline, CDR1 is SGHDT, CDR2 YYEEEE. Trimming removed 2 bases at V and 6 bases at J, with 21 bases between. The data stem from a study of CD8+ T cells in alopecia areata. The overall study: In an open-label trial, patients got 5 to 10 mg tofacitinib twice daily. Tofacitinib treatment spanned 6 to 18 months, with 6 months off drug afterward.

Isolated RNA was reverse transcribed into cDNA used as the sequencing template. Assay: immunoSEQ multiplex PCR; the TCRdb copy retains only in-frame clones and omits some. The table records 170,000 or so clones, roughly 62% of them present only once. The sequence came from a human donor with alopecia areata. The material sequenced was CD8+ T cells sorted from blood, taken at week 24, from a patient treated with tofacitinib. This chain connects TRBV5-6 to TRBJ1-3; D is perhaps TRBD1 (5 bases). In nucleotides, the CDR3 is TGTGCCAGCAGCTTCAGTCAGGCAGGGAGTCCGTCAAACACCATATATTTT. It specifies CASSFSQAGSPSNTIYF.